A selection of T cell receptor beta chains follows, all from one sample in a study of CD8 T cells in Susac syndrome. TCRdb independently ran MiXCR on the immunoSEQ multiplex PCR reads; one entry per CDR3 protein. The sample includes about 170,000 distinct CDR3 sequences, 95% to 96% of them seen just once. The sequencing input was CD4+ T cells from PBMCs. The receptors were sampled from a human donor with Susac syndrome. The CDR3 runs from the conserved cysteine through the conserved F or W. D genes are given only for firm matches. Clone size is given for some rows only: seen once, a few or many times, or a class if the clone is expanded.

TRBV29-1,few,15,TRBJ2-3,TRBD2,TGCAGCGTTGAAGCGGGCGGGAGGGCCTCAGATACGCAGTATTTT,CSVEAGGRASDTQYF
TRBV28,-,15,TRBJ2-4,-,TGTGCCACCCACTCAGGGGGGGTAGCCAAAAACATTCAGTACTTC,CATHSGGVAKNIQYF
TRBV12-3/TRBV12-4,-,16,TRBJ2-3,TRBD2,TGTGCCAGCATCATCGGGCTAGCGGGAGACGAAGATACGCAGTATTTT,CASIIGLAGDEDTQYF
TRBV6-5,-,12,TRBJ2-1,-,TGTGCCAGCAGTGACAGGCTCAATGAGCAGTTCTTC,CASSDRLNEQFF
TRBV19,once,17,TRBJ1-6,-,TGTGCCAGTAGTATAGGCCCAAGACTCTCCTATAATTCACCCCTCCACTTT,CASSIGPRLSYNSPLHF
TRBV13,-,15,TRBJ2-1,-,TGTGCCAGCAGCCCTCGGGGGGCGGGGAACAATGAGCAGTTCTTC,CASSPRGAGNNEQFF
TRBV20-1,-,15,TRBJ2-7,TRBD2,TGCAGTGCTCGACCGGTGGCGGGAGGGTGGAACGAGCAGTACTTC,CSARPVAGGWNEQYF
TRBV5-1,once,14,TRBJ2-5,TRBD2,TGCGCCAGCAGCTGGGCGGGAGGGCAAGAGACCCAGTACTTC,CASSWAGGQETQYF
TRBV18,few,15,TRBJ2-2,-,TGTGCCAGCTCACCACGAACAGCGAACACCGGGGAGCTGTTTTTT,CASSPRTANTGELFF
TRBV9,once,15,TRBJ1-5,-,TGTGCCAGCAGCGCGGGATGGCAGACTCAATCTCCCCAGCATTTT,CASSAGWQTQSPQHF
TRBV19,-,14,TRBJ1-1,TRBD1,TGTGCCAGTAGTCCACAGGGGTTGAACACTGAAGCTTTCTTT,CASSPQGLNTEAFF
TRBV7-2,-,17,TRBJ2-3,TRBD2,TGTGCCAGCAGCTCACCCCGACTAGCGGCACCAAGGGGTACGCAGTATTTT,CASSSPRLAAPRGTQYF
TRBV5-4,-,13,TRBJ1-2,TRBD1,TGTGCCAGCAGCCCGGACCGGGACAGGGACTACACCTTC,CASSPDRDRDYTF
TRBV6-2/TRBV6-3,-,13,TRBJ1-1,-,TGTGCCATCACTACAGGGCGTAACACTGAAGCTTTCTTT,CAITTGRNTEAFF
TRBV29-1,-,15,TRBJ2-2,TRBD1,TGCAGCGCGGCTCCCGGGACAGGGACAGGCGGGGAGCTGTTTTTT,CSAAPGTGTGGELFF
TRBV29-1,-,13,TRBJ1-5,-,TGCAGCGTGCGCCGGGACGGGAATCAGCCCCAGCATTTT,CSVRRDGNQPQHF
TRBV29-1,-,13,TRBJ1-1,-,TGCAGCGCCATGACAACAGGCAGGAATGAAGCTTTCTTT,CSAMTTGRNEAFF
TRBV7-2,-,12,TRBJ1-2,-,TGTGCCAGCAGCGAAAACAGGGCAGGCTACACCTTC,CASSENRAGYTF
TRBV20-1,-,11,TRBJ2-3,-,TGCAGTGCCACAACCACAGATACGCAGTATTTT,CSATTTDTQYF
TRBV20-1,-,14,TRBJ2-1,TRBD2,TGCAGTGCTAGAGATGGCGGGAGGAACAATGAGCAGTTCTTC,CSARDGGRNNEQFF
TRBV20-1,-,11,TRBJ2-7,-,TGCAGTGCTAGTTCAGGGTACGAGCAGTACTTC,CSASSGYEQYF
TRBV28,-,14,TRBJ2-5,TRBD2,TGTGCCACCTCGAACGCGGGAGTCTCCGAGACCCAGTACTTC,CATSNAGVSETQYF
TRBV30,-,16,TRBJ1-4,TRBD1,TGTGCCTGGAGTGCCACCCAGGGGGCAACTAATGAAAAACTGTTTTTT,CAWSATQGATNEKLFF
TRBV13,-,12,TRBJ1-6,TRBD1,TGTGCCAGCAGCGAGGGACAGCCTCCCCTCCACTTT,CASSEGQPPLHF
TRBV2,-,17,TRBJ2-6,-,TGTGCCAGCACCAAGAGACAGACACGCTCTGGGGCCAACGTCCTGACTTTC,CASTKRQTRSGANVLTF
TRBV12-3/TRBV12-4,-,17,TRBJ2-6,-,TGTGCCAGCAGTTTTTCCTCAGGGAACCCTGGGGCCAACGTCCTGACTTTC,CASSFSSGNPGANVLTF
TRBV27,-,13,TRBJ2-4,-,TGTGCCAGCAGTTTAACTAGCATAAACATTCAGTACTTC,CASSLTSINIQYF
TRBV19,-,15,TRBJ1-5,-,TGTGCCAGTAGTATTAAGGGGACGGGCAATCAGCCCCAGCATTTT,CASSIKGTGNQPQHF
TRBV29-1,once,15,TRBJ2-6,-,TGCAGCGTTGAAGACTTGGTCTCTGGGGCCAACGTCCTGACTTTC,CSVEDLVSGANVLTF
TRBV6-1,-,16,TRBJ1-5,-,TGTGCCAGCACCTCAAGCGGGGTTGGCCTAAATCAGCCCCAGCATTTT,CASTSSGVGLNQPQHF
TRBV15,-,14,TRBJ1-4,-,TGTGCCACCAGCGAAGGGGTGACCTATAAAAAACTGTTTTTT,CATSEGVTYKKLFF
TRBV2,-,12,TRBJ2-7,-,TGTGCCAGCAGGAGGCAGCCCTACGAGCAGTACTTC,CASRRQPYEQYF
TRBV20-1,-,15,TRBJ2-3,-,TGCAGTGCTGACCTTGGGGGGGCCAACACAGATACGCAGTATTTT,CSADLGGANTDTQYF
TRBV28,-,14,TRBJ1-2,-,TGTGCCAGCAGGATTAGCGGGGGAACCTATGGCTACACCTTC,CASRISGGTYGYTF
TRBV5-4,-,15,TRBJ2-3,-,TGTGCCAGCAGCTTGTCGGAAGGAGCCACAGATACGCAGTATTTT,CASSLSEGATDTQYF
TRBV5-1,-,14,TRBJ2-4,-,TGCGCCAGCAGCCCAAATACTGGTCGAAACATTCAGTACTTC,CASSPNTGRNIQYF
TRBV14,-,15,TRBJ1-2,-,TGTGCCAGCAGCCAAGTGACAGCCGCCTCTAATGGCTACACCTTC,CASSQVTAASNGYTF
TRBV20-1,-,12,TRBJ1-1,-,TGCAGTGCAGACCGGGGCCTAACTGAAGCTTTCTTT,CSADRGLTEAFF
TRBV11-2,-,16,TRBJ2-5,-,TGTGCCAGCAGCCCCCTAGGGGACGCCATGGGGGAGACCCAGTACTTC,CASSPLGDAMGETQYF
TRBV7-2,-,13,TRBJ2-3,-,TGTGCCAGCAGCTTACAGGCGTCAGATACGCAGTATTTT,CASSLQASDTQYF
TRBV6-5,-,13,TRBJ2-3,-,TGTGCCAGCGTCGGGCTAGCCGGCGGTACGCAGTATTTT,CASVGLAGGTQYF
TRBV9,once,16,TRBJ1-6,-,TGTGCCAGCAGCGTAGCGGGGACGGGCGTTAATTCACCCCTCCACTTT,CASSVAGTGVNSPLHF
TRBV29-1,-,11,TRBJ1-4,-,TGCAGCGTACAGAGCGGGGAAAAACTGTTTTTT,CSVQSGEKLFF
TRBV30,-,13,TRBJ1-5,-,TGTGCCTGGGGTTACCGCGAAAATCAGCCCCAGCATTTT,CAWGYRENQPQHF
TRBV5-1,-,15,TRBJ2-5,TRBD1,TGCGCCAGCAGCCGGACAGGGAGTTCGCAAGAGACCCAGTACTTC,CASSRTGSSQETQYF
TRBV20-1,-,15,TRBJ1-1,-,TGCAGTGCTGCTGGGACGGCACCCATGAACACTGAAGCTTTCTTT,CSAAGTAPMNTEAFF
TRBV3-1,-,15,TRBJ2-1,TRBD1,TGTGCCAGCAGCCCAGGGGACAGGGGAGGAAATGAGCAGTTCTTC,CASSPGDRGGNEQFF
TRBV29-1,-,15,TRBJ2-1,TRBD2,TGCAGCGTTGGAATTCTAGCGGGAGAAGGCAATGAGCAGTTCTTC,CSVGILAGEGNEQFF
TRBV7-9,-,14,TRBJ1-2,TRBD1,TGTGCCAGCAGCTTAGCCGGACAGGGATGGGGCTACACCTTC,CASSLAGQGWGYTF
TRBV30,-,14,TRBJ2-3,-,TGTGCCTGGAACACTCGAGCGGCGACAGATACGCAGTATTTT,CAWNTRAATDTQYF
TRBV20-1,-,14,TRBJ1-1,TRBD1,TGCAGTGCTAGAGAAGACAGGGGGAGGACTGAAGCTTTCTTT,CSAREDRGRTEAFF
TRBV28,-,14,TRBJ2-2,-,TGTGCCAGCAGCCCCGCATTGGACAACGGGGAGCTGTTTTTT,CASSPALDNGELFF
TRBV28,-,17,TRBJ2-7,TRBD2,TGTGCCAGCAGTCTGGGACTAGCGGGAGGGACCTCCTACGAGCAGTACTTC,CASSLGLAGGTSYEQYF
TRBV30,-,15,TRBJ2-1,-,TGTGCCTGGAGTGCTGTGGCGGGAAGGTCACTTGAGCAGTTCTTC,CAWSAVAGRSLEQFF
TRBV5-1,-,15,TRBJ2-4,TRBD2,TGCGCCAGCAGCTTGGCCCTAGCGGGAGTGGACATTCAGTACTTC,CASSLALAGVDIQYF
TRBV29-1,-,14,TRBJ2-1,TRBD2,TGCAGCGTTGACGGACTAGCGGTCTACAATGAGCAGTTCTTC,CSVDGLAVYNEQFF
TRBV2,-,14,TRBJ2-7,-,TGTGCCAGCAGGGACGGGAGAAGGTCCTACGAGCAGTACTTC,CASRDGRRSYEQYF
TRBV18,-,16,TRBJ1-2,TRBD1,TGTGCCAGCTCACCACCGGCGGTCGACAGGGGAAATGGCTACACCTTC,CASSPPAVDRGNGYTF